This TCR beta chain was captured by sequencing in a study of neurological immune-mediated disorders. V was cut by 2 bases and J by 4 bases, with 15 bases left in between. Germline V gives CDR1 MNHEY, CDR2 SMNVEV (reference sequence). This CDR3 is built from 15 residues. Every sequencing run generated in excess of 160 million TCR-beta sequences. These sequences covered 15-18 subjects. TCRdb processed the 5' RACE reads anew with MiXCR; each CDR3 protein has one entry. The sample has approximately 86,000 distinct CDR3 sequences; 2.6% are singletons. The chain carries TRBV27 and TRBJ2-7, with a possible D match to TRBD1 (6 bases). The sequence came from a woman between 25 and 40 years old with multiple sclerosis. Source material: PBMCs. CDR3 sequence: CASSLRGGVYYEQYF. CDR3 nucleotide sequence: TGTGCCAGCAGTTTACGAGGGGGAGTCTATTACGAGCAGTACTTC.